One sample yielded the 32 T cell receptor beta chains listed below, sequenced in a study of cytomegalovirus exposure and HLA in healthy donors. Primers: 60 Vbeta forward and 13 Jbeta reverse. TCRdb keeps only in-frame clones here, not all; method: immunoSEQ multiplex PCR. The profile shows over 150,000 clones, 75% to 85% of them singletons. Sequencing was done on a sample of PBMCs. The receptors were sampled from a girl aged 5 to 17 in good health and CMV-seropositive.

CDR3 in amino acids: CASSLDQGQETQYF. The CDR3 nucleotides read TGTGCCAGCAGCTTAGATCAGGGGCAAGAGACCCAGTACTTC. The V call is TRBV11-3, the J call TRBJ2-5; tentatively, D is TRBD1 (6 bases). The V gene's germline CDR1 is SGHNT and CDR2 YENEEA. The CDR3 is 14 amino acids. V gave up 0 bases and J gave up 2 bases, with 7 bases separating them. Full variable domain (missing parts from reference TRBV11-3 and TRBJ2-5): EAGVVQSPRYKIIEKKQPVAFWCNPISGHNTLYWYLQNLGQGPELLIRYENEEAVDDSQLPKDRFSAERLKGVDSTLKIQPAELGDSAVYLCASSLDQGQETQYFGPGTRLLVL.

V usage is TRBV12-5 and J usage is TRBJ2-3; weak D call: TRBD1 (7 bases). The V end was cut by 1 base, the J end by 4 bases, with 12 bases between. Per germline, CDR1 LGHNT and CDR2 FRNRAP. The CDR3 is 15 amino acids. DNA of the CDR3: TGTGCTAGTGGTTTGGCACAGGGGACTTCAGATACGCAGTATTTT. Translation: CASGLAQGTSDTQYF.

This chain connects TRBV29-1 to TRBJ2-6, with D possibly being TRBD2 (5 bases). CDR3 length equals 16 residues. V lost 0 bases and J lost 0, with 9 bases in between. Germline CDR1 SQVTM, CDR2 ANQGSEA. The CDR3 loop reads CSVEDLGGSGANVLTF. The CDR3 DNA reads TGCAGCGTTGAAGATCTTGGAGGCTCTGGGGCCAACGTCCTGACTTTC.

The chain has TRBV5-1 and TRBJ2-3; 13 bases match TRBD2. Unmatched junction bases numbered 6, after V lost 2 bases and J lost 6 bases. Germline V gives CDR1 SGHRS, CDR2 YFSETQ. The CDR3 runs to 16 residues. This CDR3 reads CASSFGTSGERDTQYF. DNA for the CDR3: TGCGCCAGCAGCTTTGGGACTAGCGGGGAGAGGGATACGCAGTATTTT.

The chain has TRBV29-1 and TRBJ1-2; D possibly corresponds to TRBD1 (5 bases). The germline gives CDR1 SQVTM, CDR2 ANQGSEA. V shed 6 bases and J shed 6 bases, with 20 bases lying between them. The CDR3 sequence is 14 residues long. DNA for the CDR3: TGCAGCGTAGAGACCGGGACCCCGGGGGATGGCTACACCTTC. It codes for CSVETGTPGDGYTF.

As concerns this clone: Distinct nucleotide sequences in the sample also encode this CDR3. This rearrangement joins TRBV4-3 to TRBJ2-3; D possibly corresponds to TRBD2 (5 bases). This CDR3 comprises 15 residues. V gave up 1 base and J gave up 0 bases, with 8 bases separating them. Germline V CDR1 and CDR2: LGHNA, YSLEER. The CDR3 nucleotides read TGCGCCAGCAGCCAAGCGGGGTCAAGCACAGATACGCAGTATTTT. As protein: CASSQAGSSTDTQYF.

The chain employs TRBV5-1 and TRBJ1-3; D ambiguous. This CDR3 has 15 residues. V lost 0 bases, J lost 0 bases, and 7 bases lay in between. Germline assignment: CDR1 SGHRS and CDR2 YFSETQ. CDR3 nucleotide sequence: TGCGCCAGCAGCTTGGATACCAGCTCTGGAAACACCATATATTTT. Translation: CASSLDTSSGNTIYF. The whole variable domain, remainder taken from reference TRBV5-1 and TRBJ1-3, is KAGVTQTPRYLIKTRGQQVTLSCSPISGHRSVSWYQQTPGQGLQFLFEYFSETQRNKGNFPGRFSGRQFSNSRSEMNVSTLELGDSALYLCASSLDTSSGNTIYFGEGSWLTVV.

The chain recombines TRBV30 with TRBJ2-7; TRBD2 aligns across 7 bases. The CDR3 covers 15 residues. Germline assignment: CDR1 GTSNPN and CDR2 SVGIG (reference sequence). Trimming took 2 bases from V and 3 from J; bases not matched to a gene: 10. The CDR3 sequence is CAWSRAGEGFYEQYF. CDR3 bases: TGTGCCTGGAGTCGCGCGGGGGAAGGGTTCTACGAGCAGTACTTC.

In the case of this clone: This CDR3 is also generated by other DNA sequences in the sample. This chain links TRBV7-2 with TRBJ2-2; tentatively, D is TRBD2 (6 bases). The CDR3 runs 14 residues. Germline lookup yields CDR1 SGHTA and CDR2 FQGNSA. The ends were cut back, 1 base at V and 4 bases at J, with 7 bases in the middle. CDR3 nucleotides: TGTGCCAGCAGCTTAGGGCGGGGCACCGGGGAGCTGTTTTTT. It specifies CASSLGRGTGELFF.

The chain couples TRBV6-5 to TRBJ1-1; TRBD1 matches at 8 bases. The J segment lost 3 bases and the V segment lost 6 bases, leaving 3 bases of the junction unmatched. The CDR3 has 13 residues. The germline gives CDR1 MNHEY, CDR2 SVGAGI. CDR3 region: CASRGTGHTEAFF. The CDR3 nucleotides read TGTGCCAGCAGGGGGACAGGACACACTGAAGCTTTCTTT.

The CDR3 region has the DNA TGTGCCAGCAGTGAGAGGCAGATGAACACTGAAGCTTTCTTT. Protein sequence: CASSERQMNTEAFF. The chain links TRBV6-1 to TRBJ1-1; D unresolved. The V and J ends lost 3 bases and 0 bases respectively, with 8 bases between them. CDR1 and CDR2 (germline): MNHNS, SASEGT. The CDR3 totals 14 residues.

The V and J genes are TRBV19 and TRBJ2-7, with 7 bases matching TRBD1. The length of the CDR3 is 14 residues. Germline lookup yields CDR1 LNHDA and CDR2 SQIVND (reference sequence). Trimming took 5 bases from V and 5 from J; bases not matched to a gene: 9. The CDR3 loop is CASSEGDSQNEQYF. The CDR3 nucleotides read TGTGCCAGTAGTGAGGGGGACAGTCAAAACGAGCAGTACTTC. Full variable domain (rest looked up from reference TRBV19 and TRBJ2-7): DGGITQSPKYLFRKEGQNVTLSCEQNLNHDAMYWYRQDPGQGLRLIYYSQIVNDFQKGDIAEGYSVSREKKESFPLTVTSAQKNPTAFYLCASSEGDSQNEQYFGPGTRLTVT.

The rearrangement joins TRBV5-1 to TRBJ1-2, with a tentative D call TRBD1 (6 bases). The CDR3 covers 20 residues. The V end lost 0 bases, the J end lost 0 bases, and 24 bases lay between the germline ends. Germline assignment: CDR1 SGHRS and CDR2 YFSETQ. CDR3 amino acids: CASSLGDRPPGSSSNYGYTF. The CDR3 DNA follows: TGCGCCAGCAGCTTGGGTGACAGGCCACCCGGTTCAAGCTCTAACTATGGCTACACCTTC.

This rearrangement joins TRBV4-1 to TRBJ2-5; D unresolved. The CDR3 contains 12 residues. The V end was cut by 3 bases, the J end by 5 bases, with 7 bases between. CDR1 MGHRA and CDR2 YSYEKL come from the germline V gene. The CDR3 DNA follows: TGCGCCAGCAGCCACCCCCTGGAGACCCAGTACTTC. As protein: CASSHPLETQYF.

With regard to this clone: Other DNA sequences in this specimen translate into the identical CDR3. This chain joins TRBV11-3 and TRBJ2-2; D is perhaps TRBD2 (6 bases). Germline-derived CDR1 and CDR2 are SGHNT and YENEEA. The CDR3 consists of 14 residues. Trimming pared 5 bases from V and 4 bases from J, leaving 11 bases between. CDR3: CASSAGSPTGELFF. The CDR3 DNA reads as TGTGCCAGCAGCGCCGGGAGCCCCACCGGGGAGCTGTTTTTT.

This rearrangement joins TRBV27 to TRBJ2-1; D is unclear. The CDR3 spans 11 residues. The V gene lost 3 bases and the J gene lost 7 bases, with 4 bases spanning the gap. Germline lookup yields CDR1 MNHEY and CDR2 SMNVEV (reference sequence). The CDR3 loop reads CASSFKNEQFF. CDR3 DNA sequence: TGTGCCAGCAGTTTCAAAAATGAGCAGTTCTTC.

The chain employs TRBV19 and TRBJ1-2, with TRBD1 identical over 10 bases. Unmatched junction bases numbered 1, after V lost 5 bases and J lost 7 bases. This CDR3 spans 12 amino acids. CDR1 is LNHDA and CDR2 is SQIVND in the germline V gene (reference sequence). The CDR3 is CASSDRGLGYTF. CDR3 DNA: TGTGCCAGTAGTGACAGGGGGCTTGGCTACACCTTC.

This rearrangement joins TRBV15 to TRBJ1-1; D perhaps matches TRBD1 (5 bases). Looked up from germline, CDR1 is LNHNV and CDR2 is YYDKDF (reference sequence). The CDR3 extends over 14 amino acids. V was trimmed by 2 bases and J by 1 base, leaving 8 bases between them. This CDR3 is CATSRPRGNTEAFF. The CDR3 bases are TGTGCCACCAGCAGACCAAGGGGGAACACTGAAGCTTTCTTT.

This chain uses TRBV11-3 with TRBJ2-3, with D maybe TRBD1 (5 bases). Trimming took 2 bases from V and 3 from J, leaving 6 bases between them. The CDR3 loop spans 13 amino acids. Germline V gives CDR1 SGHNT, CDR2 YENEEA. The CDR3 sequence: CASSLRGTDTQYF. In nucleotides, the CDR3 is TGTGCCAGCAGCTTAAGGGGTACAGATACGCAGTATTTT.

J is TRBJ1-1 and V is TRBV11-2, with 8 positions matching TRBD1. CDR1 is SGHAT, CDR2 FQNNGV, per germline. Trimming at V came to 5 bases and at J to 2 bases, leaving 13 bases not matched to a gene. There are 17 residues in the CDR3. The chain's CDR3 is CASSRLAGGYPNTEAFF. CDR3 in DNA: TGTGCCAGCAGCCGGCTGGCAGGGGGCTACCCCAACACTGAAGCTTTCTTT.

This clone appeared a few times. This chain links TRBV19 with TRBJ1-6, with D perhaps matching TRBD1 (6 bases). V shed 4 bases and J shed 2 bases, with 12 bases lying between them. Germline V CDR1 and CDR2: LNHDA, SQIVND (reference sequence). The length of the CDR3 is 16 residues. CDR3 region: CASSSGQLAYNSPLHF. The CDR3 DNA is TGTGCCAGTAGTAGCGGACAGCTAGCCTATAATTCACCCCTCCACTTT. Full variable domain (rest looked up from reference TRBV19 and TRBJ1-6): DGGITQSPKYLFRKEGQNVTLSCEQNLNHDAMYWYRQDPGQGLRLIYYSQIVNDFQKGDIAEGYSVSREKKESFPLTVTSAQKNPTAFYLCASSSGQLAYNSPLHFGNGTRLTVT.

The chain recombines TRBV2 with TRBJ2-2; no firm D call. With 3 bases removed from V and 1 base from J, the gap between germline ends came to 6 bases. The CDR3 spans 14 residues. Germline CDR1 is SNHLY and CDR2 is FYNNEI. Here the CDR3 reads CASSEIENTGELFF. The CDR3 coding sequence is TGTGCCAGCAGTGAGATAGAGAACACCGGGGAGCTGTTTTTT.

The chain combines TRBV5-5 with TRBJ2-2; 9 bases align to TRBD1. V dropped 3 bases and J dropped 5; count of bases not matched to a gene: 2. The CDR3 covers 14 residues. Germline values: CDR1 SGHKS, CDR2 YYEKEE (reference sequence). CDR3 coding DNA: TGTGCCAGCAGCTCGGGACAGGGTACCGGGGAGCTGTTTTTT. The encoded protein is CASSSGQGTGELFF.

V and J are TRBV5-4 and TRBJ1-1, with D uncertain. This CDR3 region has 12 residues. Trimming removed 1 base at V and 3 bases at J, with 4 bases between. Germline CDR1 reads SGHNT; CDR2 reads YYREEE (reference sequence). CDR3 DNA: TGTGCCAGCAGCTTGCGGGACACTGAAGCTTTCTTT. Protein sequence: CASSLRDTEAFF.

This clone was seen only once. The rearrangement uses TRBV7-2 and TRBJ2-3; TRBD2 agrees at 8 bases. V shed 1 base, J shed 6 bases, and the junction held 9 bases outside the gene matches. This CDR3 has 16 amino acids. Germline assignment: CDR1 SGHTA and CDR2 FQGNSA. The CDR3, as DNA: TGTGCCAGCAGCTTAGTCGGGGGGGGTCCTTCTGATACGCAGTATTTT. This codes for CASSLVGGGPSDTQYF.

This chain uses TRBV6-4 with TRBJ2-7; tentative D call: TRBD1 (6 bases). V was clipped by 0 bases and J by 1 base, with 19 bases between them. There are 18 residues in the CDR3. Germline loops: CDR1 MRHNA, CDR2 SNTAGT. The CDR3: CASSDSKEGDGRSYEQYF. The DNA of the CDR3 is TGTGCCAGCAGTGACTCAAAAGAGGGGGACGGACGATCCTACGAGCAGTACTTC.

The chain has TRBV6-6 and TRBJ2-2; possibly TRBD1 for D (5 bases). This CDR3 is 16 amino acids long. V dropped 6 bases and J dropped 0 bases, with 14 bases sitting between them. CDR1 is MNHNY and CDR2 is SVGAGI in the germline V gene (reference sequence). CDR3 loop: CASRLQGFANTGELFF. The CDR3 nucleotides are TGTGCCAGCAGACTGCAGGGTTTTGCGAACACCGGGGAGCTGTTTTTT.

V usage is TRBV10-1 and J usage is TRBJ1-1; the D is unclear. Germline V CDR1 and CDR2: WNHNN, SYGVQD (reference sequence). CDR3 size: 15 residues. With 5 bases removed from V and 5 bases from J, the gap between germline ends came to 18 bases. As DNA, the CDR3 is TGCGCCAGCAGTACTGAGGTGATGGGGAGAACTGAAGCTTTCTTT. Its protein product is CASSTEVMGRTEAFF.

The chain recombines TRBV7-9 with TRBJ2-1, with 8 positions matching TRBD2. This CDR3 comprises 15 residues. J gave up 3 bases and V 5 bases, and 6 bases lay outside the gene matches. Germline V gives CDR1 SEHNR, CDR2 FQNEAQ (reference sequence). Written as DNA, the CDR3 is TGTGCCAGCAGCGGGGTCGGGGGGGTCTACAATGAGCAGTTCTTC. Translation: CASSGVGGVYNEQFF.

The CDR3 sequence: CASSFKGGNYGYTF. The CDR3 region has the DNA TGTGCCAGCAGCTTTAAGGGAGGAAACTATGGCTACACCTTC. V gene TRBV5-4 combines with J gene TRBJ1-2; no firm D call. V gave up 2 bases and J gave up 2 bases, with 10 bases separating them. Germline V lookup: CDR1 SGHNT, CDR2 YYREEE (reference sequence). The CDR3 contains 14 residues. The whole variable domain, filled in from reference TRBV5-4 and TRBJ1-2, reads ETGVTQSPTHLIKTRGQQVTLRCSSQSGHNTVSWYQQALGQGPQFIFQYYREEENGRGNFPPRFSGLQFPNYSSELNVNALELDDSALYLCASSFKGGNYGYTFGSGTRLTVV.

The V call is TRBV27, the J call TRBJ2-5; 11 nucleotides line up with TRBD2. CDR3 size: 17 residues. The germline V gene has CDR1 MNHEY and CDR2 SMNVEV (reference sequence). Losses at the gene ends were 5 bases for V and 4 bases for J; bases not matched to a gene: 12. The CDR3 reads CASSPGLAVTDLETQYF. As DNA, the CDR3 is TGTGCCAGCAGTCCGGGACTAGCGGTGACCGATTTAGAGACCCAGTACTTC.

The chain is built from TRBV6-5 and TRBJ2-1; D possibly corresponds to TRBD1 (6 bases). V was trimmed by 1 base and J by 2 bases, leaving 9 bases between them. CDR3 length: 15 amino acids. Germline assignment: CDR1 MNHEY and CDR2 SVGAGI. The CDR3 bases are TGTGCCAGCAGTTACTTTCAGGGGCCCTACAATGAGCAGTTCTTC. Amino acids: CASSYFQGPYNEQFF.